This T cell receptor beta chain derives from a study of OX40 agonist ivuxolimab in advanced cancers. Overall study results and limits: At 0.1 to 3.0 mg/kg and by week 6, clonal expansion occurred in CD4+ and CD8+ blood T cells.

Autoimmune disease history or systemic immunosuppression meant exclusion. The method was immunoSEQ multiplex PCR; TCRdb's version includes in-frame clones alone and lacks a portion of them. The sample consists of about 40,000 clones, 88% of them appearing once. Points on this clone: What it recognizes is unknown.

The CDR3 runs to 14 residues. Per the germline V gene, CDR1 is ENHRY and CDR2 is SYGVKD. V was clipped by 4 bases and J by 0 bases, with 7 bases between them. This sample comprised CD4+ or CD8+ T cells sorted from blood, obtained in a trial of the OX40 agonist ivuxolimab. The origin of this receptor is an adult with an advanced solid tumor such as melanoma, head and neck, liver or kidney cancer. The V gene is TRBV10-3, the J gene TRBJ2-1; possibly TRBD2 for D (5 bases). CDR3 region: CAISAGSSYNEQFF. CDR3 nucleotides: TGTGCCATCAGTGCGGGAAGCTCCTACAATGAGCAGTTCTTC.